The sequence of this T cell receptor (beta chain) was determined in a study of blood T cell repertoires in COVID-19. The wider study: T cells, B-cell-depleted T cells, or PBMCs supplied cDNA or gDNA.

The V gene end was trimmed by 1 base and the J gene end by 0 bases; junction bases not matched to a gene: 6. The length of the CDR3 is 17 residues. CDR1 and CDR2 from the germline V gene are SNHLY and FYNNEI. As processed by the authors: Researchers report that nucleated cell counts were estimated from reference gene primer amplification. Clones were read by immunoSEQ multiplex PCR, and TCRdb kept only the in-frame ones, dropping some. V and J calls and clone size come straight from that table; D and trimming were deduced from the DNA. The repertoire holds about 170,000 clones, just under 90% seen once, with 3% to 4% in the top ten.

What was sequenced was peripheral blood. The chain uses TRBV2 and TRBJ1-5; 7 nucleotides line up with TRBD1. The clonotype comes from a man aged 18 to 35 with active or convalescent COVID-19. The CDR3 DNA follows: TGTGCCAGCAGTGAAGTCAGGGGGTCCAATAGCAATCAGCCCCAGCATTTT. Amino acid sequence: CASSEVRGSNSNQPQHF.